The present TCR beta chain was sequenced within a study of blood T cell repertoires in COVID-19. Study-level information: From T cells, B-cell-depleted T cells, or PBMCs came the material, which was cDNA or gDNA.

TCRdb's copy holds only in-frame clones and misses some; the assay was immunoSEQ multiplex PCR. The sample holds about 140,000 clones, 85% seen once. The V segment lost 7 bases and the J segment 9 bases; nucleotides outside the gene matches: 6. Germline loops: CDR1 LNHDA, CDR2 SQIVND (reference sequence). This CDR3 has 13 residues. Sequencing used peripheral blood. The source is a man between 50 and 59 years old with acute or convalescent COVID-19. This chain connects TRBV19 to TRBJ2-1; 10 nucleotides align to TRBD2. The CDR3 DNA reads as TGTGCCAGTACTAGCGGGAGTCGAGGTGAGCAGTTCTTC. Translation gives CASTSGSRGEQFF.